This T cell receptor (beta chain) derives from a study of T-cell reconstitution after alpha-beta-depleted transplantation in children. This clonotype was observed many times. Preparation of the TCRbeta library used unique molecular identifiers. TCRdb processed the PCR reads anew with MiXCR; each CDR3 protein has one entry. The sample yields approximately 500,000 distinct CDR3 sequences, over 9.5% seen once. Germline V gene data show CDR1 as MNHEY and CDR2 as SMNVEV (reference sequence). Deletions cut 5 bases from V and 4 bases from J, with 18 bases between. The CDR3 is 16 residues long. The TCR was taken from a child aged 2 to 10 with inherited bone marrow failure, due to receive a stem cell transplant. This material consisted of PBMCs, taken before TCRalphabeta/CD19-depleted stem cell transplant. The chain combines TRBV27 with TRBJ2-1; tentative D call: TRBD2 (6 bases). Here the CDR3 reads CASSTTPGLGYNEQFF. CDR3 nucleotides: TGTGCCAGCAGTACTACCCCGGGACTGGGATACAATGAGCAGTTCTTC.